This T cell receptor (beta chain) is drawn from a study of blood T cell repertoires in COVID-19. The wider study: Italy, Spain and the United States were the sources of the convalescent and acute COVID-19 samples. The analysed material was cDNA or gDNA that came from T cells, B-cell-depleted T cells, or PBMCs.

In the original workflow: Amplified reference gene primers provided the basis for estimating nucleated cell counts. Sequenced by immunoSEQ multiplex PCR; TCRdb stores in-frame clones only, minus some. V and J calls and clone size are as listed in that table; D and trimming were resolved from the DNA. The repertoire holds roughly 36,000 clones, with over 70% as singletons. V was cut by 3 bases and J by 0 bases, with 13 bases left in between. CDR1 is SGDLS, CDR2 YYNGEE, per germline. The CDR3 contains 16 residues. The chain has TRBV9 and TRBJ1-3; D not resolved. The source material was peripheral blood. The clonotype originates from a man older than 75 with active COVID-19. CDR3 amino acids: CASSEGSLPSGNTIYF. The CDR3 DNA sequence: TGTGCCAGCAGCGAAGGGAGCCTCCCCTCTGGAAACACCATATATTTT.